This is a list of T cell receptor beta chains from one sample in a study of blood T cell repertoires in COVID-19. Profiled with immunoSEQ multiplex PCR; TCRdb holds only in-frame clones, not every one. The table lists roughly 180,000 clones, around 80% of them singletons. The sequencing sample was made of peripheral blood. Receptors originate from a human donor in a cohort sampled during active COVID-19. The CDR3 runs from the conserved cysteine through the conserved F or W. The D gene is left open where the match is weak. Expanded clones are given a class, and other clones once, few, many or no size at all.

v_gene	j_gene	d_gene	abundance	CDR3nt	CDR3aa
TRBV3-1/TRBV3-2	TRBJ2-7	TRBD2	-	TGTGCCAGCAGCCAAGGACTAGCGGGCGAGCAGTACTTC	CASSQGLAGEQYF
TRBV6-5	TRBJ1-6	-	-	TGTGCCAGCAGGAACAGCCGAAGTAATTCACCCCTCCACTTT	CASRNSRSNSPLHF
TRBV19	TRBJ1-5	-	-	TGTGCCAGTAGTGAGGCCGAGGGGCCCCAGCATTTT	CASSEAEGPQHF
TRBV10-3	TRBJ1-1	-	-	TGTGCCATCAGTGAGACAACAGGTGAAGCTTTCTTT	CAISETTGEAFF
TRBV5-4	TRBJ2-3	TRBD2	-	TGTGCCAGCAGCCGGGGACTAGCGGGGGGTTCTAGCACAGATACGCAGTATTTT	CASSRGLAGGSSTDTQYF
TRBV6-5	TRBJ1-1	TRBD1	-	TGTGCCAGCGATAAGGACAGGGGCCACACTGAAGCTTTCTTT	CASDKDRGHTEAFF
TRBV4-1	TRBJ2-5	-	few	TGCGCCAGCAGCCACCCGACAGTCCAAGAGACCCAGTACTTC	CASSHPTVQETQYF
TRBV3-1/TRBV3-2	TRBJ2-7	TRBD1	-	TGTGCCAGCAGCCAGGAACCTCGGGACAGACTCACCTTC	CASSQEPRDRLTF
TRBV6-5	TRBJ2-1	TRBD1	-	TGTGCCAGCAGTTACACAGGGGGTTACTACAATGAGCAGTTCTTC	CASSYTGGYYNEQFF
TRBV6-5	TRBJ2-7	TRBD2	-	TGTGCCAGCAGACCCGCGGCTAGCGGGGGGGAGCAGTACTTC	CASRPAASGGEQYF
TRBV27	TRBJ2-7	-	few	TGTGCCAGCAGTCTAGACTTAACTGGGGAGCAGTACTTC	CASSLDLTGEQYF
TRBV7-2	TRBJ2-1	TRBD2	-	TGTGCCAGCGTAGCGGGGGGGCCAAATGAGCAGTTCTTC	CASVAGGPNEQFF
TRBV19	TRBJ2-1	-	few	TGTGCCAGTAGTATAGCGGCTAGCCTCTACAATGAGCAGTTCTTC	CASSIAASLYNEQFF
TRBV4-1	TRBJ1-2	TRBD1	-	TGCGCCAGCAGCCATCCCGCCGGGACAGGGAATGGCTACACCTTC	CASSHPAGTGNGYTF
TRBV5-5	TRBJ1-2	TRBD1	-	TGTGCCAGCAGTGATTCTCCGGGACAGGGTAACTATGGCTACACCTTC	CASSDSPGQGNYGYTF
TRBV7-2	TRBJ2-3	-	-	TGTGCCAGCAGCTTATGGGTCGGGGGTCCAGATACGCAGTATTTT	CASSLWVGGPDTQYF
TRBV11-3	TRBJ2-7	-	-	TGTGCCAGCAGCCCGGGACACTCCTACGAGCAGTACTTC	CASSPGHSYEQYF
TRBV12-3/TRBV12-4	TRBJ1-5	TRBD1	-	TGTGCCAGCAGTCAGACAGGGGGACAGCCCCAGCATTTT	CASSQTGGQPQHF
TRBV5-1	TRBJ2-1	TRBD1	-	TGCGCCAGCAGCCGGCCGGGACAGAAATACAATGAGCAGTTCTTC	CASSRPGQKYNEQFF
TRBV9	TRBJ1-4	TRBD1	-	TGTGCCAGCAGCGTAGCAACAGGGGGTGGTCCTGGAAAACTGTTTTTT	CASSVATGGGPGKLFF
TRBV7-7	TRBJ1-4	TRBD1	-	TGTGCCAGCAGGAGACCTACAGGGGTACGTGAAAAACTGTTTTTT	CASRRPTGVREKLFF
TRBV4-1	TRBJ2-6	TRBD1	-	TGCGCCAGCAGCCAACAGGGGGCGGGTGGGGCCAACGTCCTGACTTTC	CASSQQGAGGANVLTF
TRBV5-6	TRBJ1-1	-	-	TGTGCCAGCAGCCCCGGGGAGGGGAGGACTGAAGCTTTCTTT	CASSPGEGRTEAFF
TRBV6-5	TRBJ1-1	-	-	TGTGCCAGCAGTTACTCCCGGTACACTGAAGCTTTCTTT	CASSYSRYTEAFF
TRBV24-1	TRBJ1-2	TRBD1	-	TGTGCCACCAGTGATGGGACAGGGTTCCCGAACTACTATGGCTACACCTTC	CATSDGTGFPNYYGYTF
TRBV5-4	TRBJ1-2	TRBD1	-	TGTGCCAGCAGCTTGGAGGCACAGGGGGCTGATGGCTACACCTTC	CASSLEAQGADGYTF
TRBV5-1	TRBJ2-2	TRBD1	-	TGCGCCAGCTTCACAGGGGGCGGCACCGGGGAGCTGTTTTTT	CASFTGGGTGELFF
TRBV2	TRBJ2-3	TRBD2	-	TGTGCCAGTTCTAGCGGGGCCAGCACAGATACGCAGTATTTT	CASSSGASTDTQYF
TRBV11-2	TRBJ1-2	-	once	TGTGCCAGCAGCTACATGTCGGGGGGAGGCTATGGCTACACCTTC	CASSYMSGGGYGYTF
TRBV6-5	TRBJ1-5	TRBD1	-	TGTGCCAGCAGTTACGGGACAGGAAATCAGCCCCAGCATTTT	CASSYGTGNQPQHF
TRBV7-9	TRBJ2-5	-	-	TGTGCCAGCAGCAAACCCTGGGGGGATGGGGAGACCCAGTACTTC	CASSKPWGDGETQYF
TRBV19	TRBJ1-2	TRBD1	many	TGTGCCAGTAGTATATCGACGTACGACAGGGGTCTCCCTGGCTACACCTTC	CASSISTYDRGLPGYTF
TRBV4-1	TRBJ2-3	-	few	TGCGCCAGCAGCCTTCGGGAAGATACGCAGTATTTT	CASSLREDTQYF
TRBV7-3	TRBJ2-1	-	-	TGTGCCAGCAGCTTAACGCCAGCCTACAATGAGCAGTTCTTC	CASSLTPAYNEQFF
TRBV6-5	TRBJ1-1	-	-	TGTGCCACCTTGGGCAGTTCGAACACTGAAGCTTTCTTT	CATLGSSNTEAFF
TRBV5-1	TRBJ2-2	TRBD2	-	TGCGCCAGCAGTTATCGGGGGGCCGGGGAGCTGTTTTTT	CASSYRGAGELFF
TRBV5-6	TRBJ2-7	-	-	TGTGCCAGCAGCTTTGGCTCAACCTACGAGCAGTACTTC	CASSFGSTYEQYF
TRBV5-1	TRBJ2-7	TRBD1	-	TGCGCCAGCAGTACCCGGGCGACAGGGGCGGGCTACGAGCAGTACTTC	CASSTRATGAGYEQYF
TRBV2	TRBJ1-1	-	-	TGTGCCAGCAACCGGGGTCAGGCTATAACTGAAGCTTTCTTT	CASNRGQAITEAFF
TRBV19	TRBJ1-1	-	-	TGTGCCAGTAGGACGCAAGACAGGCCGCGGACGAACACTGAAGCTTTCTTT	CASRTQDRPRTNTEAFF
TRBV7-3	TRBJ1-1	TRBD1	-	TGTGCCAGCAGCTTATCCGGACAGGGGTCGTCTGAAGCTTTCTTT	CASSLSGQGSSEAFF
TRBV6-5	TRBJ1-4	-	-	TGTGCCAGCAGGGAGAATGAAAAACTGTTTTTT	CASRENEKLFF
TRBV30	TRBJ1-1	-	once	TGTGCCTGGAAACGGACAGTTAATAGGGACACTGAAGCTTTCTTT	CAWKRTVNRDTEAFF
TRBV30	TRBJ1-2	-	-	TGTGCCTGGGGGAGGGATGATGGCTACACCTTC	CAWGRDDGYTF
TRBV19	TRBJ1-2	-	-	TGTGCCAGTAGTACCGCGGACAGCCCACGGGTTCATGGCTACACCTTC	CASSTADSPRVHGYTF
TRBV5-4	TRBJ1-3	-	once	TGTGCCAGCAGCTTTCCCTCCTCTAACTCTGGAAACACCATATATTTT	CASSFPSSNSGNTIYF